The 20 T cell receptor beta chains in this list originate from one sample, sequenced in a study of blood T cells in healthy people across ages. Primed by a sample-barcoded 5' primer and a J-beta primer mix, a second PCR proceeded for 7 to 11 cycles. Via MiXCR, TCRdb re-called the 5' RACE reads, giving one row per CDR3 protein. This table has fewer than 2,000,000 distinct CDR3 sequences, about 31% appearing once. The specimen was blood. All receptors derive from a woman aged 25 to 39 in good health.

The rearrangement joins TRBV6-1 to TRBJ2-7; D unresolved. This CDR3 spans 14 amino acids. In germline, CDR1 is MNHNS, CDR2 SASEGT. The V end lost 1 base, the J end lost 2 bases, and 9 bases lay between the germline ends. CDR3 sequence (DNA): TGTGCCAGCAGTGAAGGGTTGGGTCCCTACGAGCAGTACTTC. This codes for CASSEGLGPYEQYF.

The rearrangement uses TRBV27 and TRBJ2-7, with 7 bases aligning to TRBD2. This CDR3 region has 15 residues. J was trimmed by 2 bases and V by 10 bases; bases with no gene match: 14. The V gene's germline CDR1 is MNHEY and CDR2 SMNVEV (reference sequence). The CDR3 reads CAILHGEGLTYEQYF. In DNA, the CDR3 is TGTGCCATCCTGCATGGGGAGGGTCTGACCTACGAGCAGTACTTC.

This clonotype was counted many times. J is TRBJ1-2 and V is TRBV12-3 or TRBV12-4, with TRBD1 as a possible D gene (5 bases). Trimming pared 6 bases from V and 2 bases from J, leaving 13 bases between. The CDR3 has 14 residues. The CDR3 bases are TGTGCCAGCAGCTCCCTCAGGGTAAACTATGGCTACACCTTC. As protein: CASSSLRVNYGYTF.

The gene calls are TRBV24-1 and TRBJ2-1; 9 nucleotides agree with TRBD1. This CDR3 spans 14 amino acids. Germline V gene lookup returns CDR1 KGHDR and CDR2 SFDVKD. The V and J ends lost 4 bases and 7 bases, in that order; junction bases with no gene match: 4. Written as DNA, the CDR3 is TGTGCCACCAGTGAACCGGGACAGGGTAATGAGCAGTTCTTC. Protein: CATSEPGQGNEQFF.

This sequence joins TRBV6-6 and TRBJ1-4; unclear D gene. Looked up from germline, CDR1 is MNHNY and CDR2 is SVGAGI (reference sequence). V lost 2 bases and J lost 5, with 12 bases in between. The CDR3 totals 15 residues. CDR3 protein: CASSYGVSANEKLFF. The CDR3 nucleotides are TGTGCCAGCAGTTACGGGGTCAGCGCGAATGAAAAACTGTTTTTT.

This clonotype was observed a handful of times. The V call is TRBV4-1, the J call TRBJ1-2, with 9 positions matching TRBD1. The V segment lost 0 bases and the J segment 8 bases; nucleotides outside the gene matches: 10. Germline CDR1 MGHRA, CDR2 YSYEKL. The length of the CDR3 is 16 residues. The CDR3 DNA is TGCGCCAGCAGCCAAGACCCCTTAACAGGGGGCAAAGGCTACACCTTC. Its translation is CASSQDPLTGGKGYTF.

CDR3 DNA sequence: TGCGCCAGCAGCCAAGAAGGTCAAACAGGGAACGAGCAGTACTTC. This sequence encodes CASSQEGQTGNEQYF. The chain combines TRBV4-1 with TRBJ2-4; D is perhaps TRBD1 (6 bases). The DNA end lines up better with TRBJ2-7; the J call may be wrong. The CDR3 runs to 15 residues. CDR1 is MGHRA, CDR2 YSYEKL, per germline.

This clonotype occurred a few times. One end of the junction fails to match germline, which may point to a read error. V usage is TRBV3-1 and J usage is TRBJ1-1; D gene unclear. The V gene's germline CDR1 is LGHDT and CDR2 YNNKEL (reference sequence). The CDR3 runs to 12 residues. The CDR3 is CASSQDGTEAFF. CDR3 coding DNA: TGCGCCAGCAGCCAAGATGGCACTGAAGCTTTCTTT.

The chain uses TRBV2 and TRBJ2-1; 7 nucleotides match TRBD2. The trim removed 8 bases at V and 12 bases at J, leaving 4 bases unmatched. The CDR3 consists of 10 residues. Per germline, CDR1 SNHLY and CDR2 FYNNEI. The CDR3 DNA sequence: TGTGCCAGCCGCGGGGGATGGCAGTTCTTC. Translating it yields CASRGGWQFF.

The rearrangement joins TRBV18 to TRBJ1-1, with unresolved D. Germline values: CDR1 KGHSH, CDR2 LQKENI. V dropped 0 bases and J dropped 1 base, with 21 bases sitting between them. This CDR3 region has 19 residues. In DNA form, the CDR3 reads TGTGCCAGCTCACCACCGTACCTATTGTGGGGTATCCCGAACACTGAAGCTTTCTTT. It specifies CASSPPYLLWGIPNTEAFF.

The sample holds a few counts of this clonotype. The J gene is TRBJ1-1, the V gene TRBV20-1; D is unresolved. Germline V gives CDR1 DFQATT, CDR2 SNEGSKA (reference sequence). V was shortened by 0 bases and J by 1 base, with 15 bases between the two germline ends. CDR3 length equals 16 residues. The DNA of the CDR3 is TGCAGTGCTAGAGATCTCAGGCTGGTGGAGAACACTGAAGCTTTCTTT. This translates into CSARDLRLVENTEAFF.

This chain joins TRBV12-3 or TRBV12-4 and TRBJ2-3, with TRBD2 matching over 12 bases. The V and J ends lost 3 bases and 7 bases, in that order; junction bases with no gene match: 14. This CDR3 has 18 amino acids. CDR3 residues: CASSLGLAGGSRRNTQYF. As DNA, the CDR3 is TGTGCCAGCAGTTTGGGTCTAGCGGGAGGGTCCCGGAGGAATACGCAGTATTTT.

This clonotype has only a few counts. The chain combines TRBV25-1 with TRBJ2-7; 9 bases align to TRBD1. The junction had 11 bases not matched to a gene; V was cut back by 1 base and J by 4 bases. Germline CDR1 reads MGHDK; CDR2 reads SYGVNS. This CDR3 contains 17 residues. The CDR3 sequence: CASSESLTGGAQYEQYF. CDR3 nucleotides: TGTGCCAGCAGTGAATCTTTGACAGGGGGTGCCCAATACGAGCAGTACTTC.

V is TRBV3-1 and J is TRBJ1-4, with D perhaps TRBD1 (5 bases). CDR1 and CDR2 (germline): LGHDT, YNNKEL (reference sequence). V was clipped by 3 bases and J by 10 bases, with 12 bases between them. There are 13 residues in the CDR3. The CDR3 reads CASSQTAARKLFF. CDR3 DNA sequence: TGTGCCAGCAGCCAGACAGCCGCAAGAAAACTGTTTTTT.

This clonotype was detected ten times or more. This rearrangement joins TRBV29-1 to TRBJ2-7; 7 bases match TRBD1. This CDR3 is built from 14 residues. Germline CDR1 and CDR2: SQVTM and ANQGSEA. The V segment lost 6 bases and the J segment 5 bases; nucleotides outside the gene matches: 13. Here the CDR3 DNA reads TGCAGCGTCATTCGACAGGGAGAGTGGGACGAGCAGTACTTC. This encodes CSVIRQGEWDEQYF.

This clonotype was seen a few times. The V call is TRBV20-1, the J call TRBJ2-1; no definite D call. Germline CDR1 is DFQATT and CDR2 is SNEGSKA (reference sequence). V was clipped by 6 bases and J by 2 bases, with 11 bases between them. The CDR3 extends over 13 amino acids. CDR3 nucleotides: TGCAGTGCGCGACGACCCGCCTACAATGAGCAGTTCTTC. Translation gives CSARRPAYNEQFF.

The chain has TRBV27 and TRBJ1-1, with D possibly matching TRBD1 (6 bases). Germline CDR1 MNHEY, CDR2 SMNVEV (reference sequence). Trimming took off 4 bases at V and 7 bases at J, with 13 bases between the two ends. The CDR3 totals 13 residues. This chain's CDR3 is CASSSGQFSEAFF. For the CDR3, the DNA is TGTGCCAGCAGTTCCGGACAGTTTAGTGAAGCTTTCTTT.

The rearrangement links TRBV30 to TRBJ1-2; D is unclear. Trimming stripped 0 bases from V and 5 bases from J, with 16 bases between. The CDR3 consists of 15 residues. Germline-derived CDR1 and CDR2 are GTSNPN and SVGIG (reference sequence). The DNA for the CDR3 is TGTGCCTGGAGTGTACTGCCAGGCAGTCGATATGGCTACACCTTC. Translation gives CAWSVLPGSRYGYTF.

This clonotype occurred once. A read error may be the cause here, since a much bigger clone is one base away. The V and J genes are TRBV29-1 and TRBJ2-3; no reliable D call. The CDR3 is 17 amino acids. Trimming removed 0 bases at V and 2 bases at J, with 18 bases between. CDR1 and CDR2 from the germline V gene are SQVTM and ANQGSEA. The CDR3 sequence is CSVEDGVVGIFTDTQYF. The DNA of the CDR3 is TGCAGCGTTGAAGACGGCGTAGTGGGGATTTTCACAGATACGCAGTATTTT.

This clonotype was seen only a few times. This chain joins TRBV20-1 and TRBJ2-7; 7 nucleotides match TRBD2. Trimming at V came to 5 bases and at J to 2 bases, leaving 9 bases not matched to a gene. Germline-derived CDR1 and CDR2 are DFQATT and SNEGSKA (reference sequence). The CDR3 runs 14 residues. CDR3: CSASYSGLAYEQYF. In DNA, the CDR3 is TGCAGTGCTTCTTATAGCGGGCTTGCCTACGAGCAGTACTTC.